These 22 T cell receptor beta chains came from one sample sequenced in a study of healthy donors' naive CD4 and CD8 T cells. Each TCR library used approximately 500 ng of total RNA and a linear amplification protocol. TCRdb itself ran the reads through MiXCR, one entry per CDR3 protein. Among 200,000 or so distinct CDR3 sequences listed, about 74% were seen once. Sequencing was carried out using naive CD4+ and CD8+ T cells sorted from blood, pooled from several donors. These receptors were obtained from a pool of human donors in good health; the sample pools cells from several healthy donors.

This clonotype showed up just once. This chain links TRBV29-1 with TRBJ2-7; 12 bases agree with TRBD2. Losses at the gene ends were 6 bases for V and 3 bases for J; bases not matched to a gene: 3. The germline CDR1 and CDR2 sequences are SQVTM and ANQGSEA. The CDR3 extends over 13 amino acids. CDR3 coding DNA: TGCAGCGTACGGACTAGCGGGAACTACGAGCAGTACTTC. Translating gives CSVRTSGNYEQYF.

The table lists this clonotype with a few counts. This sequence joins TRBV29-1 and TRBJ2-7; D perhaps matches TRBD2 (5 bases). The CDR3 has 12 amino acids. CDR1 is SQVTM, CDR2 ANQGSEA, per germline. Trimming removed 1 base at V and 2 bases at J, with 6 bases between. The CDR3 DNA is TGCAGCGTTGAAGTCGGGACCTACGAGCAGTACTTC. It specifies CSVEVGTYEQYF.

This clonotype was recorded only once. The V call is TRBV29-1, the J call TRBJ1-1; D not resolved. The germline CDR1 and CDR2 sequences are SQVTM and ANQGSEA. V dropped 0 bases and J dropped 1 base, with 6 bases sitting between them. This CDR3 is built from 13 residues. In DNA, the CDR3 is TGCAGCGTTGAAGATTCAAGGAACACTGAAGCTTTCTTT. Translating gives CSVEDSRNTEAFF.

As for this clonotype: This likely comes from a read error, as the CDR3 has no conserved phenylalanine or tryptophan at its end. This chain connects TRBV29-1 to TRBJ1-1; perhaps TRBD1 as D (6 bases). This CDR3 contains 13 residues. Germline CDR1 SQVTM, CDR2 ANQGSEA. The V end lost 6 bases, the J end lost 5 bases, and 16 bases lay between the germline ends. The CDR3 DNA reads TGCAGCGTCAGCGGACAGTTTGTTACTGAAGCTTTCCTT. Protein sequence: CSVSGQFVTEAFL.

The rearrangement joins TRBV5-1 to TRBJ2-7; tentative D call: TRBD1 (5 bases). V was clipped by 1 base and J by 3 bases, with 14 bases between them. CDR3 length equals 15 residues. Germline V lookup: CDR1 SGHRS, CDR2 YFSETQ. CDR3 sequence reads: CASSLSSAGNYEQYF. In DNA form, the CDR3 reads TGCGCCAGCAGCTTGAGTAGTGCAGGGAACTACGAGCAGTACTTC. Combining the CDR3 with reference TRBV5-1 and TRBJ2-7 gives the whole variable domain KAGVTQTPRYLIKTRGQQVTLSCSPISGHRSVSWYQQTPGQGLQFLFEYFSETQRNKGNFPGRFSGRQFSNSRSEMNVSTLELGDSALYLCASSLSSAGNYEQYFGPGTRLTVT.

Here the CDR3 DNA reads TGTGCCAGTAGTCCCCACAGCGGGGCAGTCTACGAGCAGTACTTC. It is translated as CASSPHSGAVYEQYF. This chain links TRBV19 with TRBJ2-7; 7 nucleotides align to TRBD2. Germline V CDR1 and CDR2: LNHDA, SQIVND (reference sequence). The J segment lost 3 bases and the V segment lost 5 bases, leaving 10 bases of the junction unmatched. There are 15 residues in the CDR3. Based on the CDR3 plus reference TRBV19 and TRBJ2-7, the full variable domain is DGGITQSPKYLFRKEGQNVTLSCEQNLNHDAMYWYRQDPGQGLRLIYYSQIVNDFQKGDIAEGYSVSREKKESFPLTVTSAQKNPTAFYLCASSPHSGAVYEQYFGPGTRLTVT.

CDR3 bases: TGTGCCACCAGCAGAGATCTGAATACGAAGAGGGCCAACGTCCTGACTTTC. Translation: CATSRDLNTKRANVLTF. V and J are TRBV15 and TRBJ2-6; D gene ambiguous. The CDR3 contains 17 residues. Deletions cut 0 bases from V and 5 bases from J, with 14 bases between. Germline CDR1 LNHNV, CDR2 YYDKDF (reference sequence).

This chain joins TRBV29-1 and TRBJ2-1; D remains unclear. In germline, CDR1 is SQVTM, CDR2 ANQGSEA. The CDR3 length is 13 residues. Deletions cut 0 bases from V and 6 bases from J, with 9 bases between. Here the CDR3 reads CSVEDLLSNEQFF. CDR3 sequence (DNA): TGCAGCGTTGAAGATCTTCTGAGCAATGAGCAGTTCTTC.

The chain carries TRBV19 and TRBJ2-1, with no clear D. Trimming took off 3 bases at V and 6 bases at J, with 9 bases between the two ends. This CDR3 region has 13 residues. Germline V gives CDR1 LNHDA, CDR2 SQIVND (reference sequence). CDR3 DNA: TGTGCCAGTAGTATGAATGGTGTCAATGAGCAGTTCTTC. Translated, it gives CASSMNGVNEQFF. The entire variable domain, with the rest obtained from reference TRBV19 and TRBJ2-1, is as follows: DGGITQSPKYLFRKEGQNVTLSCEQNLNHDAMYWYRQDPGQGLRLIYYSQIVNDFQKGDIAEGYSVSREKKESFPLTVTSAQKNPTAFYLCASSMNGVNEQFFGPGTRLTVL.

V gene TRBV29-1 combines with J gene TRBJ1-1, with D possibly TRBD1 on 5 matching bases. The germline gives CDR1 SQVTM, CDR2 ANQGSEA. This CDR3 region has 13 residues. Trimming stripped 0 bases from V and 5 bases from J, with 10 bases between. The CDR3 DNA is TGCAGCGTTGAAGATTGGGGGGGAACTGAAGCTTTCTTT. This codes for CSVEDWGGTEAFF.

This clonotype showed up just a few times. V and J are TRBV29-1 and TRBJ2-1, with D hard to call. The V gene lost 2 bases and the J gene lost 9 bases, with 8 bases spanning the gap. This CDR3 is 11 amino acids long. Germline V gene data show CDR1 as SQVTM and CDR2 as ANQGSEA. The CDR3 spells CSVEPSLEQFF. The DNA for the CDR3 is TGCAGCGTTGAACCGAGCCTTGAGCAGTTCTTC.

The V gene is TRBV29-1, the J gene TRBJ2-1; 8 nucleotides line up with TRBD1. The trim removed 7 bases at V and 8 bases at J, leaving 10 bases unmatched. This CDR3 is built from 13 residues. Germline values: CDR1 SQVTM, CDR2 ANQGSEA. Here the CDR3 DNA reads TGCAGCGGGCGGGGACAGGTCAGCGATGAGCAGTTCTTC. Encoded protein: CSGRGQVSDEQFF.

This clonotype has more than one count but fewer than ten. The CDR3 reads CATSRDLASGRPRETQYF. The CDR3 region has the DNA TGTGCCACCAGCAGAGACCTGGCTAGCGGGCGCCCGAGAGAGACCCAGTACTTC. The chain has TRBV15 and TRBJ2-5; 8 positions agree with TRBD2. From germline, CDR1 is LNHNV and CDR2 YYDKDF (reference sequence). The CDR3 contains 18 residues. Trimming removed 0 bases from V and 4 bases from J; junction bases left unmatched: 13.

The chain couples TRBV19 to TRBJ2-5; D is perhaps TRBD2 (6 bases). The germline V and J ends were trimmed by 9 bases and 4 bases, with 18 bases remaining between them. The CDR3 is 14 amino acids. Germline loops: CDR1 LNHDA, CDR2 SQIVND (reference sequence). The CDR3 DNA reads TGTGCCAGCAGCTCGGGACCGCGGGGAGAGACCCAGTACTTC. This sequence encodes CASSSGPRGETQYF.

The chain recombines TRBV13 with TRBJ2-1, with 8 bases identical to TRBD1. The assigned J gene may be wrong: the sequence end matches TRBJ2-7 better. The CDR3 length is 15 residues. Germline lookup yields CDR1 PRHDT and CDR2 FYEKMQ (reference sequence). For the CDR3, the DNA is TGTGCCAGCAGTTCGGCCCCAGGGGGCTTCAACGAGCAGTACTTC. Translation gives CASSSAPGGFNEQYF.

The V call is TRBV5-1, the J call TRBJ2-3; D uncertain. Per the germline V gene, CDR1 is SGHRS and CDR2 is YFSETQ. The CDR3 runs 15 residues. The V and J ends lost 1 base and 1 base respectively, with 10 bases between them. CDR3 protein: CASSLSAARTDTQYF. The CDR3, as DNA: TGCGCCAGCAGCTTGAGTGCCGCTCGCACAGATACGCAGTATTTT. The full variable domain, with the rest looked up from reference TRBV5-1 and TRBJ2-3, is KAGVTQTPRYLIKTRGQQVTLSCSPISGHRSVSWYQQTPGQGLQFLFEYFSETQRNKGNFPGRFSGRQFSNSRSEMNVSTLELGDSALYLCASSLSAARTDTQYFGPGTRLTVL.

The chain couples TRBV10-3 to TRBJ2-7; D unclear. CDR3 length: 13 amino acids. Germline lookup yields CDR1 ENHRY and CDR2 SYGVKD. Trimming shortened V by 2 bases and J by 4 bases, and 9 bases separated the two germline ends. CDR3 coding DNA: TGTGCCATCAGTGAGACAGAAGCTTACGAGCAGTACTTC. This encodes CAISETEAYEQYF.

The chain uses TRBV6-6 and TRBJ2-1, with 12 positions matching TRBD2. V was clipped by 2 bases and J by 6 bases; unmatched bases: 5. The CDR3 contains 16 residues. The V gene's germline CDR1 is MNHNY and CDR2 SVGAGI (reference sequence). The chain's CDR3 is CASSYELAGGPNEQFF. The CDR3 coding sequence is TGTGCCAGCAGTTACGAGCTAGCGGGAGGGCCCAATGAGCAGTTCTTC.

The gene calls are TRBV29-1 and TRBJ2-1, with no clear D. Trimming shortened V by 3 bases and J by 8 bases, and 8 bases separated the two germline ends. The CDR3 consists of 11 residues. The germline gives CDR1 SQVTM, CDR2 ANQGSEA. CDR3 protein: CSVEGNDEQFF. CDR3 DNA: TGCAGCGTTGAGGGTAACGATGAGCAGTTCTTC.

This clonotype showed up just once. The V and J genes are TRBV30 and TRBJ2-5; TRBD2 might be the D (6 bases). With 2 bases removed from V and 4 bases from J, the gap between germline ends came to 23 bases. Germline CDR1 reads GTSNPN; CDR2 reads SVGIG (reference sequence). This CDR3 is built from 17 residues. The CDR3 region has the DNA TGTGCCTGGAGTCGGTTTGCGGGGCCCGGTTTACGAGAGACCCAGTACTTC. It codes for CAWSRFAGPGLRETQYF.

The chain uses TRBV12-3 or TRBV12-4 and TRBJ2-1; D could derive from TRBD1 or TRBD2 (5 bases each). This CDR3 has 16 residues. V was clipped by 5 bases and J by 5 bases, with 19 bases between them. CDR3 DNA: TGTGCCAGCAGTCCCCCGGGACCGGCATCCAACAATGAGCAGTTCTTC. Its protein product is CASSPPGPASNNEQFF.

This chain links TRBV29-1 with TRBJ2-3; 7 positions agree with TRBD2. The CDR3 runs 16 residues. CDR1 is SQVTM, CDR2 ANQGSEA, per germline. V trimming: 5 bases; J trimming: 2 bases; junction bases outside the gene matches: 13. CDR3 bases: TGCAGCGTTACCAGCGGGGCGACAAGGGCCACAGATACGCAGTATTTT. As protein: CSVTSGATRATDTQYF.